Below are 4 T cell receptor beta chains sequenced from a single sample in a study of OX40 agonist ivuxolimab in advanced cancers. Only in-frame clones appear in the TCRdb table, and some are missing; sequencing was by immunoSEQ multiplex PCR. The data contain nearly 80,000 clones, about 90% of them singletons. Source: CD4+ or CD8+ T cells sorted from blood, taken in a trial of the OX40 agonist ivuxolimab. The receptor set was obtained from an adult with an advanced solid tumor such as melanoma, head and neck, liver or kidney cancer.

This rearrangement joins TRBV15 to TRBJ1-3; no clear D. This CDR3 spans 14 amino acids. V lost 5 bases and J lost 3, with 11 bases in between. Germline lookup yields CDR1 LNHNV and CDR2 YYDKDF (reference sequence). The CDR3 is CATSPKGGGNTIYF. CDR3 DNA sequence: TGTGCCACCAGCCCTAAGGGAGGTGGAAACACCATATATTTT.

The chain carries TRBV28 and TRBJ1-2, with D uncertain. V was clipped by 2 bases and J by 5 bases, with 12 bases between them. Looked up from germline, CDR1 is MDHEN and CDR2 is SYDVKM. The CDR3 runs 14 residues. CDR3 bases: TGTGCCAGCAGTTTAAGGGAGTTGAGGTATGGCTACACCTTC. Encoded protein: CASSLRELRYGYTF.

The CDR3 DNA reads TGTGCCAGCAGTGAAGTCGGCAGGCAAGAGACCCAGTACTTC. Its translation is CASSEVGRQETQYF. The J gene is TRBJ2-5, the V gene TRBV6-1; D is uncertain. The length of the CDR3 is 14 residues. Trimming cost V 1 base and J 2 bases, with 8 bases left between them. CDR1 is MNHNS and CDR2 is SASEGT in the germline V gene.

The rearrangement uses TRBV6-6 and TRBJ2-2; D unclear. This CDR3 has 12 residues. Trimming cost V 8 bases and J 3 bases, with 7 bases left between them. The germline gives CDR1 MNHNY, CDR2 SVGAGI (reference sequence). CDR3 nucleotides: TGTGCCAGCGGCCGTGACACCGGGGAGCTGTTTTTT. Amino acid sequence: CASGRDTGELFF.